This T cell receptor (beta chain) was recovered during a study of shared clonotypes between healthy human individuals. Study results and caveats: Sharing across several donors was seen in around 5% of naive CD4 clonotypes.

On this clone itself: Its antigen is as yet unknown.

Sorted-subset replicate PCR reactions contained approximately 190 ng DNA, corresponding to some 28,000 T cell genomes. Clones were read by immunoSEQ multiplex PCR, and TCRdb kept only the in-frame ones, dropping some. The table shows about 2 million clones, with around 96% occurring only once. CDR1 is SEHNR, CDR2 FQNEAQ, per germline (reference sequence). The CDR3 contains 17 residues. After removal of 5 bases from V and 5 bases from J, the junction contained 11 bases not matched to a gene. Naive CD8 cells were CD45RO-negative, positively selected for CCR7, excluding terminally differentiated effector memory CD45RA+ cells.

Sequencing was done on a sample of naive CD8+ T cells sorted from blood. The chain has TRBV7-9 and TRBJ2-2; the match to TRBD2 covers 10 bases. The receptor's source is a man between 18 and 35 years old in good health. CDR3 protein: CASSPPASGSRTGELFF. The CDR3, as DNA: TGTGCCAGCAGCCCCCCCGCTAGCGGGAGTAGAACCGGGGAGCTGTTTTTT.